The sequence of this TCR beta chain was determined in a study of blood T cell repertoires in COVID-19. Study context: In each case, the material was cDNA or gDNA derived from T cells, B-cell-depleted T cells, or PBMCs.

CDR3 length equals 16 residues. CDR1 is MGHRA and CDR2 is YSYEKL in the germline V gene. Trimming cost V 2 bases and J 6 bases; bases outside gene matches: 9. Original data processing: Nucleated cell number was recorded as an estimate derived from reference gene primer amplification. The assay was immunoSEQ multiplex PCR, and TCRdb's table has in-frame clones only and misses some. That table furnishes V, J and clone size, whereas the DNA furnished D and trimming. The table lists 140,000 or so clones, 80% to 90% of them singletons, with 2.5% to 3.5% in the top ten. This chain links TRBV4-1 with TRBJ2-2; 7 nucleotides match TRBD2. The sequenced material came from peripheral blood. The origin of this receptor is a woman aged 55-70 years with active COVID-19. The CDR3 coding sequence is TGCGCCAGCAGCCAATACCAAACGGGGGGTTCCGGGGAGCTGTTTTTT. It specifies CASSQYQTGGSGELFF.